Following are 26 T cell receptor beta chains from one sample sequenced in a study of technical replicates of blood from a handful of donors. This table comes from immunoSEQ multiplex PCR, and its TCRdb copy is limited to in-frame clones, with some not included. The data contain under 15,000 clones, around 94% of them singletons. The sample was PBMCs. These receptors were obtained from a human donor in good health.

The chain uses TRBV4-1 and TRBJ1-2; 9 nucleotides align to TRBD1. Germline V gene sequence: CDR1 MGHRA, CDR2 YSYEKL. This CDR3 comprises 19 residues. V shed 0 bases, J shed 3 bases, and the junction held 14 bases outside the gene matches. The CDR3 sequence is CASSQDLDRGSFRDYGYTF. The DNA for the CDR3 is TGCGCCAGCAGCCAAGATCTGGACAGGGGAAGTTTTCGGGACTATGGCTACACCTTC.

This chain uses TRBV11-2 with TRBJ1-2, with 11 bases that match TRBD1. V dropped 1 base and J dropped 8; count of bases not matched to a gene: 9. The germline V gene has CDR1 SGHAT and CDR2 FQNNGV. This CDR3 has 16 amino acids. The CDR3 DNA reads TGTGCCAGCAGCTTAGGGTCTGGGACAGGGGGACAAGGCTACACCTTC. Protein product: CASSLGSGTGGQGYTF.

The rearrangement joins TRBV18 to TRBJ2-2, with D possibly being TRBD2 (6 bases). The CDR3 runs 14 residues. The V gene lost 3 bases and the J gene lost 4 bases, with 9 bases spanning the gap. CDR1 is KGHSH and CDR2 is LQKENI in the germline V gene. CDR3 residues: CASSPVSGTGELFF. CDR3 DNA: TGTGCCAGCTCACCGGTTAGCGGCACCGGGGAGCTGTTTTTT.

V is TRBV30 and J is TRBJ2-2; 12 bases align to TRBD2. V trimming: 3 bases; J trimming: 6 bases; junction bases outside the gene matches: 8. The CDR3 has 16 amino acids. CDR1 and CDR2 from the germline V gene are GTSNPN and SVGIG (reference sequence). This chain's CDR3 is CAWRTSGSPWAGELFF. The CDR3 nucleotides read TGTGCCTGGAGGACTAGCGGGAGTCCGTGGGCCGGGGAGCTGTTTTTT.

The V gene is TRBV5-1, the J gene TRBJ2-3; a possible D gene is TRBD2 (5 bases). CDR1 and CDR2 from the germline V gene are SGHRS and YFSETQ. Trimming removed 6 bases from V and 1 base from J, with 18 bases in between. The CDR3 loop spans 16 amino acids. The DNA for the CDR3 is TGCGCCAGCAACGGCGGGTGGAGCGCCGGCACAGATACGCAGTATTTT. Protein sequence: CASNGGWSAGTDTQYF.

The sample holds one count of this clone. This chain uses TRBV15 with TRBJ1-1; TRBD1 aligns across 12 bases. The germline V gene encodes CDR1 LNHNV and CDR2 YYDKDF (reference sequence). The CDR3 loop spans 16 amino acids. V was clipped by 0 bases and J by 6 bases; unmatched bases: 5. Here the CDR3 DNA reads TGTGCCACCAGCAGAGAAGCGGGGACAGGGGGCGCTGAAGCTTTCTTT. It codes for CATSREAGTGGAEAFF.

This clone appeared once. The chain combines TRBV27 with TRBJ1-1; 10 bases agree with TRBD1. Trimming cost V 5 bases and J 5 bases; bases outside gene matches: 14. Germline V CDR1 and CDR2: MNHEY, SMNVEV (reference sequence). This CDR3 is built from 17 residues. CDR3 nucleotides: TGTGCCAGCAGTACATATGGGGGACAGGGGAGGAAAACTGAAGCTTTCTTT. Amino acids: CASSTYGGQGRKTEAFF.

The chain carries TRBV19 and TRBJ2-5; TRBD2 aligns across 9 bases. This CDR3 contains 15 residues. The J segment lost 5 bases and the V segment lost 6 bases, leaving 10 bases of the junction unmatched. Looked up from germline, CDR1 is LNHDA and CDR2 is SQIVND (reference sequence). The CDR3 DNA reads TGTGCCAGTAGGGCTAGCGGGGCCGCATTGGAGACCCAGTACTTC. It codes for CASRASGAALETQYF.

This chain joins TRBV11-2 and TRBJ2-2, with TRBD2 identical over 14 bases. Germline CDR1 and CDR2: SGHAT and FQNNGV. J was trimmed by 7 bases and V by 1 base; bases with no gene match: 8. This CDR3 has 18 amino acids. The CDR3 is CASSLGRLAGGPIGELFF. The CDR3 bases are TGTGCCAGCAGCTTAGGTAGACTAGCGGGAGGGCCGATCGGGGAGCTGTTTTTT.

The chain links TRBV13 to TRBJ1-1, with 8 nucleotides matching TRBD1. The ends lost 1 base at V and 5 bases at J; junction bases unmatched: 12. The germline gives CDR1 PRHDT, CDR2 FYEKMQ (reference sequence). The CDR3 consists of 17 residues. In DNA form, the CDR3 reads TGTGCCAGCAGCTTAGTAGTGGGGGGGGACAGGCGGACTGAAGCTTTCTTT. Translated: CASSLVVGGDRRTEAFF.

The rearrangement joins TRBV5-1 to TRBJ2-7; TRBD1 agrees at 11 bases. Trimming removed 1 base from V and 1 base from J; junction bases left unmatched: 7. This CDR3 comprises 17 residues. CDR1 SGHRS and CDR2 YFSETQ come from the germline V gene. In DNA form, the CDR3 reads TGCGCCAGCAGCTTGACCTCTGGGACAGGGGGATCCTACGAGCAGTACTTC. As protein: CASSLTSGTGGSYEQYF.

The V call is TRBV11-3, the J call TRBJ1-1; tentative D call: TRBD1 (6 bases). CDR1 and CDR2 from the germline V gene are SGHNT and YENEEA. The CDR3 spans 13 residues. V shed 4 bases and J shed 1 base, with 7 bases lying between them. The chain's CDR3 is CASSSGQNTEAFF. DNA of the CDR3: TGTGCCAGCAGCTCGGGACAGAACACTGAAGCTTTCTTT.

The chain employs TRBV27 and TRBJ2-1; 7 bases map to TRBD1. The CDR3 length is 15 residues. Trimming removed 6 bases from V and 1 base from J; junction bases left unmatched: 6. Germline CDR1 reads MNHEY; CDR2 reads SMNVEV (reference sequence). CDR3 sequence (DNA): TGTGCCAGCAGCCAGACAGGGTTTTCCTACAATGAGCAGTTCTTC. Amino acids: CASSQTGFSYNEQFF.

The chain links TRBV5-1 to TRBJ2-7; 9 nucleotides line up with TRBD2. J gave up 5 bases and V 2 bases, and 5 bases lay outside the gene matches. There are 14 residues in the CDR3. Germline loops: CDR1 SGHRS, CDR2 YFSETQ. The CDR3 DNA reads TGCGCCAGCAGCTTACTAGCGGGCCCAAACGAGCAGTACTTC. It is translated as CASSLLAGPNEQYF.

The CDR3 loop reads CASSTGQEQFF. The CDR3 nucleotides are TGTGCCAGCAGTACGGGACAGGAGCAGTTCTTC. The V gene is TRBV6-5, the J gene TRBJ2-1; the match to TRBD1 covers 7 bases. Per germline, CDR1 MNHEY and CDR2 SVGAGI. J lost 10 bases, V lost 5 bases, and 2 bases had no gene match. There are 11 residues in the CDR3.

The chain has TRBV30 and TRBJ2-6, with TRBD1 identical over 9 bases. Germline V gene data show CDR1 as GTSNPN and CDR2 as SVGIG (reference sequence). This CDR3 has 16 residues. Trimming removed 5 bases from V and 0 bases from J; junction bases left unmatched: 5. The CDR3 is CAWSWGQGSGANVLTF. The CDR3 coding sequence is TGTGCCTGGTCATGGGGACAGGGCTCTGGGGCCAACGTCCTGACTTTC.

This chain links TRBV6-5 with TRBJ2-1, with D perhaps TRBD2 (6 bases). The CDR3 extends over 15 amino acids. Germline lookup yields CDR1 MNHEY and CDR2 SVGAGI. V was shortened by 6 bases and J by 8 bases, with 20 bases between the two germline ends. The CDR3, as DNA: TGTGCCAGCAGCTACAATCGGGACTCTCCACATGAGCAGTTCTTC. Translating gives CASSYNRDSPHEQFF.

J is TRBJ2-6 and V is TRBV7-9, with 8 bases aligning to TRBD2. Germline V gives CDR1 SEHNR, CDR2 FQNEAQ (reference sequence). This CDR3 has 18 residues. Germline trimming cut 4 bases from V and 3 bases from J; bases unmatched to any gene: 11. The CDR3 reads CASSSTIAGGDGANVLTF. The CDR3 DNA reads TGTGCCAGCAGCTCTACCATCGCGGGGGGAGATGGGGCCAACGTCCTGACTTTC.

This clone was picked up one time. The rearrangement joins TRBV7-3 to TRBJ2-4; D may be TRBD1 (6 bases). The CDR3 is 14 residues long. The germline V and J ends were trimmed by 5 bases and 5 bases, with 13 bases remaining between them. Per the germline V gene, CDR1 is SGHTA and CDR2 is FQGTGA. CDR3 DNA: TGTGCCAGCAGCCCCGATACAGGGCAAAACATTCAGTACTTC. This sequence encodes CASSPDTGQNIQYF.

V is TRBV27 and J is TRBJ2-5, with 7 bases fitting TRBD1. The V and J ends lost 7 bases and 3 bases, in that order; junction bases with no gene match: 14. This CDR3 region has 16 residues. CDR1 is MNHEY, CDR2 SMNVEV, per germline (reference sequence). The CDR3 DNA follows: TGTGCCAGCAAGAGTCGGACGATAACAGGGGAAGAGACCCAGTACTTC. This gives the protein CASKSRTITGEETQYF.

The chain has TRBV19 and TRBJ1-1; D remains unclear. Germline CDR1 LNHDA, CDR2 SQIVND (reference sequence). CDR3 length: 16 amino acids. Trimming removed 0 bases from V and 8 bases from J, with 19 bases in between. The CDR3 loop reads CASSIDSGGGLGEAFF. The CDR3 bases are TGTGCCAGTAGTATAGATTCGGGCGGCGGACTTGGGGAAGCTTTCTTT.

The J gene is TRBJ1-3, the V gene TRBV27; no definite D call. V lost 6 bases to trimming and J lost 0 bases, with 9 bases between them. CDR1 is MNHEY and CDR2 is SMNVEV in the germline V gene (reference sequence). This CDR3 is 14 amino acids long. CDR3 DNA sequence: TGTGCCAGCAGGTCCGGGATCTCTGGAAACACCATATATTTT. Encoded protein: CASRSGISGNTIYF.

The chain has TRBV4-2 and TRBJ2-7; TRBD2 might be the D (5 bases). CDR1 is LGHNA and CDR2 is YNFKEQ in the germline V gene. The CDR3 has 12 amino acids. Trimming took 0 bases from V and 7 from J, leaving 7 bases between them. This CDR3 is CASSQDRREQYF. The CDR3 nucleotides are TGTGCCAGCAGCCAAGATCGGAGGGAGCAGTACTTC.

This clone appeared a few times. This chain uses TRBV4-2 with TRBJ1-5; possible D gene TRBD1, 5 bases. Germline CDR1 LGHNA, CDR2 YNFKEQ. The CDR3 loop spans 16 amino acids. V lost 0 bases, J lost 7 bases, and 16 bases lay in between. CDR3 nucleotide sequence: TGTGCCAGCAGCCAAGATGTTTGGCAGGGTGGACAGCCCCAGCATTTT. Its translation is CASSQDVWQGGQPQHF.

This sequence joins TRBV1 and TRBJ1-2. TRBV1 is designated a pseudogene. The length of the CDR3 is 14 residues. The CDR3 DNA reads as TGCACCAGCAGCCAAGAACTAGGGAATCATGGCTACACCTTC. This translates into CTSSQELGNHGYTF.

The rearrangement joins TRBV5-1 to TRBJ2-7; 11 bases are a match to TRBD2. Losses at the gene ends were 4 bases for V and 1 base for J; bases not matched to a gene: 1. The CDR3 loop spans 14 amino acids. Per germline, CDR1 SGHRS and CDR2 YFSETQ. This CDR3 is CASSTSGSSYEQYF. CDR3 bases: TGCGCCAGCAGCACTAGCGGGAGTTCCTACGAGCAGTACTTC.